These T cell receptor beta chains were read from a single sample in a study of blood T cell repertoires in COVID-19. TCRdb keeps only in-frame clones here, not all; method: immunoSEQ multiplex PCR. The sample includes under 85,000 clones, about 91% seen only once; the top ten take approximately 12%. The specimen sequenced was peripheral blood. These receptor sequences come from a man between 65 and 85 years old with active or convalescent COVID-19. The conserved cysteine and the conserved F or W are not part of the CDR3 here. The order of the fields is V gene, clone size, CDR3 protein. Only some rows state a clone size, as once, few, many or a class for expanded clones.

v_call: TRBV11-3; clone_size: NA; cdr3_aa: ASSTGLAGQETQY
v_call: TRBV7-8; clone_size: NA; cdr3_aa: ASSTQAGGFGYT
v_call: TRBV9; clone_size: NA; cdr3_aa: ASSVEDWGRGRSEQF
v_call: TRBV18; clone_size: NA; cdr3_aa: ASSPDRVYQPQH
v_call: TRBV7-6; clone_size: NA; cdr3_aa: ASSLYGGAQETQY
v_call: TRBV12-3/TRBV12-4; clone_size: NA; cdr3_aa: ASSVRGPEAF
v_call: TRBV19; clone_size: NA; cdr3_aa: ASSMGTSYQPQH
v_call: TRBV28; clone_size: NA; cdr3_aa: ASSFLGTSGGPGWNTGELF
v_call: TRBV9; clone_size: NA; cdr3_aa: ASSSTSYEQY
v_call: TRBV25-1; clone_size: once; cdr3_aa: ASSESQYNSPLH
v_call: TRBV7-8; clone_size: NA; cdr3_aa: ASSLGTVQETQY
v_call: TRBV4-2; clone_size: NA; cdr3_aa: ASSHFSQGDQPQH
v_call: TRBV3-1/TRBV3-2; clone_size: NA; cdr3_aa: ASSQRGAQETQY
v_call: TRBV20-1; clone_size: NA; cdr3_aa: SAWTGAGDF
v_call: TRBV27; clone_size: NA; cdr3_aa: ASSLSDFAYNEQF
v_call: TRBV15; clone_size: NA; cdr3_aa: ATSRETGPYNEQF
v_call: TRBV7-8; clone_size: NA; cdr3_aa: ASSRRPGTGSSTDTQY
v_call: TRBV4-2; clone_size: NA; cdr3_aa: ASSQDFRDTQY
v_call: TRBV10-2; clone_size: NA; cdr3_aa: ASSPRRTGNSNQPQH
v_call: TRBV5-1; clone_size: NA; cdr3_aa: ASTRGGASYNEQF